Below are 25 T cell receptor beta chains sequenced from a single sample in a study of control samples from healthy donors and cancer patients (TCRdb year 2020). The library was prepared using the immunoSEQ multiplex PCR assay. TCRdb carries this immuneACCESS record with in-frame sequences only. Its versions omit some clonotypes, under half of them owing to an unresolved V gene in the studies checked, with the rest unexplained. The sample contains 40,000 or so clones, roughly 90% of them found a single time. The leading ten clones occupy roughly a fifth of the sample. The specimen was PBMCs. Source of these receptors: a woman aged 40 to 50 with head and neck cancer.

V usage is TRBV10-1 and J usage is TRBJ2-2; D remains unclear. Germline CDR1 reads WNHNN; CDR2 reads SYGVQD (reference sequence). V dropped 7 bases and J dropped 4 bases, with 10 bases sitting between them. The CDR3 length is 13 residues. The CDR3 here is CASTTGPTGELFF. DNA of the CDR3: TGCGCCAGCACTACTGGACCCACCGGGGAGCTGTTTTTT.

The V and J genes are TRBV3-1 (or the pseudogene TRBV3-2) and TRBJ1-2; no clear D. The CDR3 is 13 amino acids. CDR1 is LGHDT and CDR2 is YNNKEL in the germline V gene (reference sequence). V lost 4 bases to trimming and J lost 6 bases, with 12 bases between them. The CDR3 bases are TGTGCCAGCAGCCGAAAGCTAGATGATGGCTACACCTTC. It codes for CASSRKLDDGYTF.

Concerning this clone: Other DNA sequences in the sample encode the same CDR3. The chain links TRBV9 to TRBJ2-1; no firm D call. Germline V CDR1 and CDR2: SGDLS, YYNGEE. Between the trimmed V and J ends, which lost 0 bases and 0 bases, there was a span of 7 bases. The CDR3 runs 15 residues. CDR3 coding DNA: TGTGCCAGCAGCGTAGGAGCGAGCTCCTACAATGAGCAGTTCTTC. Amino acid sequence: CASSVGASSYNEQFF.

The chain uses TRBV27 and TRBJ1-5; possible D gene TRBD1, 5 bases. In germline, CDR1 is MNHEY, CDR2 SMNVEV (reference sequence). CDR3 size: 13 residues. V lost 5 bases to trimming and J lost 4 bases, with 9 bases between them. DNA for the CDR3: TGTGCCAGCAGTATGGGACCTAATCAGCCCCAGCATTTT. It is translated as CASSMGPNQPQHF.

The table lists this clone with a few counts. The V gene is TRBV7-9, the J gene TRBJ2-7; the D is unclear. CDR1 and CDR2 (germline): SEHNR, FQNEAQ (reference sequence). V lost 3 bases, J lost 1 base, and 10 bases lay in between. The CDR3 has 14 residues. The chain's CDR3 is CASSLTQGSYEQYF. The CDR3 region has the DNA TGTGCCAGCAGCTTGACACAAGGATCCTACGAGCAGTACTTC.

V and J are TRBV27 and TRBJ2-7; TRBD1 agrees at 8 bases. CDR1 MNHEY and CDR2 SMNVEV come from the germline V gene (reference sequence). The V and J ends lost 3 bases and 3 bases, in that order; junction bases with no gene match: 10. The CDR3 sequence is 16 residues long. CDR3 in DNA: TGTGCCAGCAGTTTCCCCGATGGGACAGGTCTCTACGAGCAGTACTTC. This translates into CASSFPDGTGLYEQYF.

The chain employs TRBV21-1 and TRBJ1-4; whether TRBD1, the table's D call, matches the DNA was not checked. TRBV21-1 is noted as a pseudogene. The CDR3 has 17 amino acids. The CDR3: CASSKPPPGVSNEKLFF. CDR3 DNA: TGTGCCAGCAGCAAACCTCCGCCAGGGGTTTCTAATGAAAAACTGTTTTTT.

V and J are TRBV11-3 and TRBJ2-7, with 8 nucleotides matching TRBD1. The CDR3 sequence is 13 residues long. Germline V gene lookup returns CDR1 SGHNT and CDR2 YENEEA. J was trimmed by 5 bases and V by 5 bases; bases with no gene match: 5. The CDR3 loop reads CASSPRTGNEQYF. In DNA, the CDR3 is TGTGCCAGCAGCCCCCGGACAGGGAACGAGCAGTACTTC.

The rearrangement joins TRBV2 to TRBJ2-1; 9 bases fit TRBD1. CDR1 SNHLY and CDR2 FYNNEI come from the germline V gene. V lost 2 bases to trimming and J lost 8 bases; unmatched junction nucleotides: 7. The CDR3 spans 15 residues. The CDR3 loop reads CASSESTGGVYEQFF. The CDR3 coding sequence is TGTGCCAGCAGTGAATCGACAGGGGGTGTTTATGAGCAGTTCTTC.

The chain employs TRBV5-4 and TRBJ2-3, with 10 bases identical to TRBD2. CDR1 SGHNT and CDR2 YYREEE come from the germline V gene (reference sequence). This CDR3 spans 12 amino acids. CDR3 region: CVASGGSDTQYF. DNA of the CDR3: TGTGTGGCTAGCGGGGGCTCAGATACGCAGTATTTT.

The V and J genes are TRBV7-8 and TRBJ1-4; the match to TRBD1 covers 8 bases. Germline V gene sequence: CDR1 SGHVS, CDR2 FQNEAQ. Losses at the gene ends were 0 bases for V and 2 bases for J; bases not matched to a gene: 8. The CDR3 consists of 18 residues. The CDR3 sequence: CASSLALAGGYTNEKLFF. In DNA, the CDR3 is TGTGCCAGCAGCTTAGCGCTGGCAGGGGGCTATACTAATGAAAAACTGTTTTTT.

V gene TRBV6-2 or TRBV6-3 combines with J gene TRBJ2-1; D gene ambiguous. The V and J ends lost 0 bases and 8 bases respectively, with 14 bases between them. The CDR3 is 15 amino acids. The germline gives CDR1 MNHEY, CDR2 SVGEGT. CDR3 in amino acids: CASSYSARIPHEQFF. The CDR3 nucleotides read TGTGCCAGCAGTTACTCCGCTAGGATCCCCCATGAGCAGTTCTTC.

The rearrangement uses TRBV19 and TRBJ2-7, with 9 bases matching TRBD2. V shed 6 bases, J shed 1 base, and the junction held 7 bases outside the gene matches. The CDR3 is 15 residues long. Germline-derived CDR1 and CDR2 are LNHDA and SQIVND (reference sequence). CDR3 sequence reads: CASSTTSGSSYEQYF. CDR3 sequence (DNA): TGTGCCAGTAGCACGACTAGCGGCTCTTCCTACGAGCAGTACTTC.

The rearrangement joins TRBV25-1 to TRBJ1-3; D is perhaps TRBD1 (5 bases). CDR3 length: 15 amino acids. Trimming cost V 8 bases and J 4 bases, with 18 bases left between them. Germline lookup yields CDR1 MGHDK and CDR2 SYGVNS. The chain's CDR3 is CASGDPGLRGNTIYF. In DNA form, the CDR3 reads TGTGCCAGCGGAGACCCAGGGCTTCGGGGAAACACCATATATTTT.

The chain joins TRBV19 to TRBJ2-6; 9 bases map to TRBD1. CDR1 and CDR2 (germline): LNHDA, SQIVND (reference sequence). There are 18 residues in the CDR3. J lost 1 base, V lost 7 bases, and 11 bases had no gene match. In nucleotides, the CDR3 is TGTGCCAGTAAGAGGACAGGGGCTTTAGGGTCTGGGGCCAACGTCCTGACTTTC. Protein product: CASKRTGALGSGANVLTF.

This chain uses TRBV10-3 with TRBJ2-1; D may be TRBD2 (5 bases). Trimming removed 5 bases from V and 0 bases from J, with 14 bases in between. The germline V gene has CDR1 ENHRY and CDR2 SYGVKD. The length of the CDR3 is 16 residues. In DNA form, the CDR3 reads TGTGCCATCAGTCCGGTGGAGCGGAGCTCCTACAATGAGCAGTTCTTC. Translating gives CAISPVERSSYNEQFF.

The sample holds a few counts of this clone. The V gene is TRBV19, the J gene TRBJ2-6, with D unresolved. The CDR3 contains 17 residues. The germline gives CDR1 LNHDA, CDR2 SQIVND (reference sequence). Trimming took off 1 base at V and 0 bases at J, with 10 bases between the two ends. The DNA of the CDR3 is TGTGCCAGTAGTATAGCTTTTTCCCACTCTGGGGCCAACGTCCTGACTTTC. It yields the protein CASSIAFSHSGANVLTF.

V is TRBV5-6 and J is TRBJ2-6; TRBD1 aligns across 10 bases. This CDR3 is built from 17 residues. Germline V gives CDR1 SGHDT, CDR2 YYEEEE. J was trimmed by 1 base and V by 3 bases; bases with no gene match: 4. As DNA, the CDR3 is TGTGCCAGCAGCTCCGGGACAGGGGATTCTGGGGCCAACGTCCTGACTTTC. Translating gives CASSSGTGDSGANVLTF. Supplemented by reference TRBV5-6 and TRBJ2-6, the full variable domain reads DAGVTQSPTHLIKTRGQQVTLRCSPKSGHDTVSWYQQALGQGPQFIFQYYEEEERQRGNFPDRFSGHQFPNYSSELNVNALLLGDSALYLCASSSGTGDSGANVLTFGAGSRLTVL.

The rearrangement uses TRBV11-2 and TRBJ1-4; the D gene is possibly TRBD1 (6 bases). The CDR3 totals 15 residues. The V end was cut by 1 base, the J end by 1 base, with 7 bases between. The V gene's germline CDR1 is SGHAT and CDR2 FQNNGV. DNA for the CDR3: TGTGCCAGCAGCTTAGGAGGGGGAACTAATGAAAAACTGTTTTTT. Protein product: CASSLGGGTNEKLFF.

This chain joins TRBV3-1 (or the pseudogene TRBV3-2) and TRBJ1-3; possibly TRBD1 for D (5 bases). The V end was cut by 1 base, the J end by 2 bases, with 21 bases between. The CDR3 runs to 19 residues. From germline, CDR1 is LGHDT and CDR2 YNNKEL (reference sequence). The CDR3 reads CASSQAARFRVSAGNTIYF. In DNA form, the CDR3 reads TGTGCCAGCAGCCAAGCGGCCAGATTCAGGGTGTCGGCTGGAAACACCATATATTTT.

This clone was seen a few times. The genes are TRBV7-2 and TRBJ2-7; maybe TRBD1 (6 bases). CDR3 length equals 14 residues. Trimming removed 5 bases from V and 5 bases from J, with 16 bases in between. CDR1 is SGHTA, CDR2 FQGNSA, per germline. The chain's CDR3 is CASSSRGIIHEQYF. For the CDR3, the DNA is TGTGCCAGCAGCAGCAGGGGTATCATCCACGAGCAGTACTTC.

This chain connects TRBV10-3 to TRBJ1-6; TRBD1 matches 11 bases. The CDR3 sequence is 16 residues long. The germline CDR1 and CDR2 sequences are ENHRY and SYGVKD. Germline trimming cut 4 bases from V and 6 bases from J; bases unmatched to any gene: 5. The CDR3 DNA follows: TGTGCCATCAGTGCCGGGACAGGGGGTTTTAATTCACCCCTCCACTTT. The encoded protein is CAISAGTGGFNSPLHF.

As DNA, the CDR3 is TGTGCCAGCAGCCCGACGGGACTGCTCAATGAGCAGTTCTTC. It specifies CASSPTGLLNEQFF. The chain links TRBV6-2 or TRBV6-3 to TRBJ2-1; possible D gene TRBD2, 6 bases. CDR3 length equals 14 residues. Germline V gene data show CDR1 as MNHEY and CDR2 as SVGEGT. With 6 bases removed from V and 6 bases from J, the gap between germline ends came to 15 bases.

J is TRBJ1-3 and V is TRBV10-3; D unclear. V was cut by 0 bases and J by 4 bases, with 7 bases left in between. The CDR3 has 14 residues. Per the germline V gene, CDR1 is ENHRY and CDR2 is SYGVKD. CDR3: CAISESRAGNTIYF. CDR3 nucleotide sequence: TGTGCCATCAGTGAGTCGAGGGCGGGAAACACCATATATTTT.

The chain employs TRBV20-1 and TRBJ2-5; D gene ambiguous. Trimming took off 0 bases at V and 12 bases at J, with 11 bases between the two ends. Germline-derived CDR1 and CDR2 are DFQATT and SNEGSKA (reference sequence). The CDR3 is made up of 11 amino acids. This chain's CDR3 is CSARDGNTEYF. The CDR3, as DNA: TGCAGTGCTAGAGATGGAAACACGGAGTACTTC.